This is a list of T cell receptor beta chains from one sample in a study of T cell changes during pregnancy in multiple sclerosis. This table comes from immunoSEQ multiplex PCR, and its TCRdb copy is limited to in-frame clones, with some not included. The sample holds about 100,000 clones, over 80% seen once. Material: peripheral blood, obtained in the first trimester of pregnancy. These receptor sequences come from a female donor with multiple sclerosis, enrolled in a pregnancy study. CDR3s include the opening cysteine and the closing phenylalanine or tryptophan.

CDR3aa	len	j_gene	v_gene
CAGRRAEGYRSRNTEAFF	18	TRBJ1-1	TRBV5-4
CASSVGLAGMWETQYF	16	TRBJ2-5	TRBV9
CASSLQNSKAFF	12	TRBJ1-1	TRBV5-8
CAWRTLGQSYEQYF	14	TRBJ2-7	TRBV30
CASSFKTSGRRSYNEQFF	18	TRBJ2-1	TRBV11-2
CASSYSGREQFF	12	TRBJ2-1	TRBV13
CAWSATGSRRYEQYF	15	-	TRBV30
CASSQHRPPYEQYF	14	TRBJ2-7	TRBV28
CASSQVPSTSGSVYEQYF	18	TRBJ2-7	TRBV4-1
CASGRLAGGSEQYF	14	TRBJ2-7	TRBV27
CSVRLAGYNEQFF	13	TRBJ2-1	TRBV29-1
CATSSYGTSGYEQYF	15	TRBJ2-7	TRBV15
CASTPWAGSRQGEQFF	16	TRBJ2-1	TRBV27
CASSQTGQKKETQYF	15	TRBJ2-5	TRBV23-1
CASSPGPPYEQYF	13	TRBJ2-7	TRBV7-7
CASSQGVGYEQYF	13	-	TRBV14
CASSQTNRGSYNSPLHF	17	TRBJ1-6	TRBV4-2
CASSPAWTLYEQYF	14	TRBJ2-7	TRBV19
CASSLMGQPGNTIYF	15	TRBJ1-3	TRBV5-4
CASSPATGKNQPQHF	15	TRBJ1-5	TRBV18
CASSVAVTGSTDTQYF	16	TRBJ2-3	TRBV9
CASSLWTSGRLEETQYF	17	TRBJ2-5	TRBV5-1
CASSLIRGGTEAFF	14	TRBJ1-1	TRBV5-8
CASSSSGTGKTNGYTF	16	TRBJ1-2	TRBV28
CASHGGENIQYF	12	TRBJ2-4	TRBV28
CSARWGQDTF	10	TRBJ1-2	TRBV20-1
CASGTPYSGANVLTF	15	TRBJ2-6	TRBV28
CSVVRDRGLDTQYF	14	TRBJ2-3	TRBV29-1
CASGSSDQPQHF	12	TRBJ1-5	TRBV6-5
CASSGGQPRLNYGYTF	16	TRBJ1-2	TRBV6-1
CASSYSTPNTEAFF	14	TRBJ1-1	TRBV6-6
CASSFGGLSTEAFF	14	TRBJ1-1	TRBV13
CASSSGVASGANVLTF	16	TRBJ2-6	TRBV19
CASSWDRGSNQPQHF	15	TRBJ1-5	TRBV6-1
CASSPLGGPLYEQYF	15	TRBJ2-7	TRBV5-1
CASSRGTGYTF	11	TRBJ1-2	TRBV11-2
CASSQYDTGYFIDEQYF	17	TRBJ2-7	TRBV14
CASSLSHSSYNEQFF	15	TRBJ2-1	TRBV7-2
CAISDGTGANEQFF	14	TRBJ2-1	TRBV10-3
CASNGQGYEQYF	12	TRBJ2-7	TRBV6-6
CASSYSRGSYNEQFF	15	TRBJ2-1	TRBV6-5
CASARGSTYEQYF	13	TRBJ2-7	TRBV7-6